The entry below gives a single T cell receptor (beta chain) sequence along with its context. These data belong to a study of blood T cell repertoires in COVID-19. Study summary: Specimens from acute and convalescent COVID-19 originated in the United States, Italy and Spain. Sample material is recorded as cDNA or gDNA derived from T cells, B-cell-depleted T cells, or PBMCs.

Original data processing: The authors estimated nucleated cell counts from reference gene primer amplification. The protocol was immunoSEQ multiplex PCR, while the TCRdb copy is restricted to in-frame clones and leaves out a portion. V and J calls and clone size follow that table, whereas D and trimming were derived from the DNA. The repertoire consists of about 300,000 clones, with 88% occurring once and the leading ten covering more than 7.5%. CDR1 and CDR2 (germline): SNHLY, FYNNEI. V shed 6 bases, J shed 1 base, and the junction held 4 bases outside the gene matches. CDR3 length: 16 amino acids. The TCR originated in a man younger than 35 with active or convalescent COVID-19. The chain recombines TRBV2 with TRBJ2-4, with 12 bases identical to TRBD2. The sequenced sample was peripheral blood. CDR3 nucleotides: TGTGCCAGCAGCCCAACTAGCGGGGGGGCCAAAAACATTCAGTACTTC. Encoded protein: CASSPTSGGAKNIQYF.